This T cell receptor beta chain was recovered during a study of monozygotic twins with inflammatory bowel disease (dated by TCRdb to between 2018 and 2021). Concerning the study at large: A total of roughly 28 monozygotic twin pairs were included in the full study, comprising nine German pairs (four IBD-concordant, five IBD-discordant) and 19 IBD-discordant Danish pairs. Each individual had, on average, about 151 000 unique TCRalpha sequences and 181 000 unique TCRbeta sequences available for analysis. The search for disease-associated traits relied mainly on comparing IBD patients with their genetically identical healthy co-twins within discordant pairs. Broader findings and caveats from the paper: Because patients were on differing immunosuppressive treatments, the repertoires may have picked up extra background noise and inter-individual variability. Distinction between different T cell subtypes could not be achieved in the analysis. Compared with healthy twins, IBD patients shared fewer clonotypes with other individuals, and the difference was most pronounced in patients with signs of disease activity. Concordant and discordant twins showed no difference in repertoire similarity, possibly because of limited statistical power. Measured by the inverse Simpson index, TCRbeta repertoire diversity was lower in IBD patients than in their healthy co-twins. No single strong signal or clonotype linked to IBD turned up in the results, so the idea that one exists was not supported.

Comment on this clonotype: It has no known antigen specificity.

From each donor, an approximately 2.4 ml peripheral blood sample was drawn into PAXgene tubes and stored at -80 degrees C. Without any T cell sorting, total RNA was extracted from whole blood using the PAXgene blood miRNA kit on an automated QIAcube. Deep TCRalpha and TCRbeta repertoire profiling with unique molecular barcoding was performed on peripheral blood of monozygotic twin pairs concordant or discordant for inflammatory bowel disease. Smoking habits were recorded for all twin pairs, and individuals were classified as current, former or never smokers. Looking up the germline V gene yields CDR1 SGHTA and CDR2 FQGNSA. The CDR3 sequence holds 15 residues, the cysteine and phenylalanine included. The DNA is not on file. The library was made by 5' RACE. Preparation of each TCR library used roughly 3,300 ng of total RNA. For each sample, cDNA synthesis was carried out in eight separate reactions using SMARTScribe reverse transcriptase. During cDNA synthesis, template switching introduced unique molecular identifiers that contained a 6-nucleotide sample barcode. Amplification of TCRalpha and TCRbeta cDNA involved two nested PCRs of approximately 16 and 9 cycles, and each PCR was followed by bead purification. Before amplification, the cDNA was treated with uracil DNA-glycosylase and purified using the QIAquick PCR purification kit. The second PCR added Illumina TruSeq-compatible adapters along with sample-specific barcodes. Library quality and concentration were checked on TapeStation and Qubit, and libraries were pooled at around 4.9 ng each. Sequencing of the pooled libraries was done on an Illumina HiSeq2500 single-index Rapid Run using custom sequencing primers and 2 x 100 bp reads. Under the source paper's analysis protocol: MiGEC version 1.2.6 was used for UMI-based consensus assembly to correct PCR and sequencing errors. MiXCR version 2.1.1 was used to carry out V(D)J alignment, clonotype assembly and CDR3 extraction. Gene usage, clonotype sharing and MAIT/NKT TCR abundance were normalised by analysing the top 1000, 10 000 and 20 000 clonotypes per sample. After downsampling to 27 000 UMIs, diversity was calculated as the inverse Simpson index using the vegan R package. Statistical testing used paired Mann-Whitney U tests on the discordant twin pairs and applied Benjamini-Hochberg correction for multiple testing. The reads, reprocessed by TCRdb, yield one row per CDR3 protein sequence and no DNA. The V and J calls were not made by the authors but by TCRdb's processing. This sample's table lists fewer than 450,000 distinct CDR3 sequences. In total, the top ten clones hold just over 2.5% of the sample.

What was sequenced was blood. Rearrangement joined TRBV7-2 to TRBJ1-5. The source is a human donor with ulcerative colitis or Crohn's disease, or a healthy co-twin of an affected twin (not recorded which). Here the CDR3 is given as CASSLSGVGNQPQHF. When the CDR3 is completed using the reference TRBV7-2 and TRBJ1-5 genes on either side, the full variable domain is GAGVSQSPSNKVTEKGKDVELRCDPISGHTALYWYRQSLGQGLEFLIYFQGNSAPDKSGLPSDRFSAERTGGSVSTLTIQRTQQEDSAVYLCASSLSGVGNQPQHFGDGTRLSIL.